The 18 T cell receptor beta chains reported below all come from one sample, sequenced in a study of T cells in narcolepsy. The repertoire was sequenced with immunoSEQ multiplex PCR; TCRdb's copy has only in-frame clones and lacks some. Of 25,000 to 35,000 clones listed, roughly 78% are singletons. What was sequenced was memory (CD45RA-) CD4+ T cells from blood. The receptor source for this set is a human donor in good health.

The chain combines TRBV2 with TRBJ2-3, with 8 bases aligning to TRBD2. Germline CDR1 and CDR2: SNHLY and FYNNEI. This CDR3 is 15 amino acids long. V lost 5 bases to trimming and J lost 0 bases; unmatched junction nucleotides: 4. This CDR3 is CASSPTSVSTDTQYF. The CDR3, as DNA: TGTGCCAGCAGTCCGACTAGCGTTAGCACAGATACGCAGTATTTT.

This clone turned up a few times. The chain links TRBV27 to TRBJ2-1, with D tentatively TRBD2 (7 bases). CDR1 and CDR2 (germline): MNHEY, SMNVEV (reference sequence). Trimming took 3 bases from V and 4 from J, leaving 13 bases between them. The CDR3 totals 15 residues. CDR3 sequence reads: CASSFGGGGYNEQFF. For the CDR3, the DNA is TGTGCCAGCAGTTTTGGGGGAGGGGGGTACAATGAGCAGTTCTTC.

This clone was seen a handful of times. This rearrangement joins TRBV18 to TRBJ1-1; TRBD1 is a possible D gene (5 bases). Germline loops: CDR1 KGHSH, CDR2 LQKENI. The V and J ends lost 6 bases and 1 base respectively, with 18 bases between them. This CDR3 region has 16 residues. The DNA of the CDR3 is TGTGCCAGCTCCTGGAGGGGAACGACAGCGAACACTGAAGCTTTCTTT. Its protein is CASSWRGTTANTEAFF.

The chain carries TRBV7-3 and TRBJ2-6; D remains unclear. V shed 10 bases and J shed 2 bases, with 18 bases lying between them. CDR3 length: 16 residues. CDR1 is SGHTA, CDR2 FQGTGA, per germline. The CDR3 DNA follows: TGTGCCATAGCCCCCTTAACCGGGCCTGGGGCCAACGTCCTGACTTTC. It codes for CAIAPLTGPGANVLTF. Using reference TRBV7-3 and TRBJ2-6 for the parts outside the CDR3, the full variable domain is GAGVSQTPSNKVTEKGKYVELRCDPISGHTALYWYRQSLGQGPEFLIYFQGTGAADDSGLPNDRFFAVRPEGSVSTLKIQRTERGDSAVYLCAIAPLTGPGANVLTFGAGSRLTVL.

This clone was counted a few times. This sequence joins TRBV27 and TRBJ2-7; D might be TRBD1 (6 bases). This CDR3 is 15 amino acids long. Between the trimmed V and J ends, which lost 3 bases and 4 bases, there was a span of 16 bases. The germline V gene encodes CDR1 MNHEY and CDR2 SMNVEV (reference sequence). The CDR3 sequence: CASSLSGVSRYEQYF. CDR3 DNA sequence: TGTGCCAGCAGTTTGTCAGGGGTCAGCAGATACGAGCAGTACTTC.

This chain connects TRBV28 to TRBJ2-7, with D unclear. Trimming pared 6 bases from V and 1 base from J, leaving 10 bases between. From germline, CDR1 is MDHEN and CDR2 SYDVKM. The CDR3 has 13 residues. In DNA form, the CDR3 reads TGTGCCAGCAGCGAAGACGGGTCCTACGAGCAGTACTTC. This sequence encodes CASSEDGSYEQYF.

The chain couples TRBV19 to TRBJ1-2; D perhaps matches TRBD1 (6 bases). Per germline, CDR1 LNHDA and CDR2 SQIVND (reference sequence). CDR3 length: 13 residues. The V end was cut by 8 bases, the J end by 4 bases, with 14 bases between. CDR3 region: CASAYRETYGYTF. CDR3 in DNA: TGTGCCAGTGCCTACAGGGAGACCTATGGCTACACCTTC. Full variable domain (outside the CDR3, taken from reference TRBV19 and TRBJ1-2): DGGITQSPKYLFRKEGQNVTLSCEQNLNHDAMYWYRQDPGQGLRLIYYSQIVNDFQKGDIAEGYSVSREKKESFPLTVTSAQKNPTAFYLCASAYRETYGYTFGSGTRLTVV.

The chain carries TRBV5-1 and TRBJ1-4, with 7 bases aligning to TRBD1. J gave up 3 bases and V 5 bases, and 10 bases lay outside the gene matches. CDR1 and CDR2 from the germline V gene are SGHRS and YFSETQ. CDR3 length: 16 amino acids. Here the CDR3 DNA reads TGCGCCAGCAGTCCCGATCCACAGGGGCCTAATGAAAAACTGTTTTTT. Translated: CASSPDPQGPNEKLFF.

This clone was observed a few times. The chain is built from TRBV15 and TRBJ1-3; TRBD1 matches 10 bases. Germline-derived CDR1 and CDR2 are LNHNV and YYDKDF (reference sequence). The trim removed 1 base at V and 7 bases at J, leaving 7 bases unmatched. The CDR3 covers 16 residues. CDR3 in DNA: TGTGCCACCAGCAGAGGAGCGACAGGGGGCCGGAACACCATATATTTT. It encodes CATSRGATGGRNTIYF.

V usage is TRBV7-6 and J usage is TRBJ2-1; 11 nucleotides align to TRBD2. The CDR3 loop spans 15 amino acids. J gave up 10 bases and V 4 bases, and 9 bases lay outside the gene matches. Germline lookup yields CDR1 SGHVS and CDR2 FNYEAQ. The CDR3 protein is CASSYSGGAASEQFF. The CDR3, as DNA: TGTGCCAGCAGCTATAGCGGGGGGGCTGCCAGCGAGCAGTTCTTC.

V gene TRBV7-2 combines with J gene TRBJ1-4, with TRBD1 identical over 7 bases. This CDR3 spans 15 amino acids. V dropped 5 bases and J dropped 2; count of bases not matched to a gene: 5. In germline, CDR1 is SGHTA, CDR2 FQGNSA. This chain's CDR3 is CASSPSGGTNEKLFF. CDR3 in DNA: TGTGCCAGCAGCCCCTCAGGGGGGACTAATGAAAAACTGTTTTTT.

This clone appeared once. V usage is TRBV5-1 and J usage is TRBJ1-3; 7 bases fit TRBD1. With V trimmed by 4 bases and J by 3 bases, 4 bases remained unmatched. The germline CDR1 and CDR2 sequences are SGHRS and YFSETQ. The CDR3 runs to 14 residues. The CDR3: CASSRGQDGNTIYF. In DNA form, the CDR3 reads TGCGCCAGCAGCAGAGGACAGGATGGAAACACCATATATTTT.

The rearrangement uses TRBV19 and TRBJ2-3, with D possibly TRBD2 on 5 matching bases. Germline-derived CDR1 and CDR2 are LNHDA and SQIVND (reference sequence). The CDR3 length is 16 residues. V was pared by 4 bases and J by 0 bases, with 14 bases between. The CDR3 spells CASSSGQLGSTDTQYF. In DNA form, the CDR3 reads TGTGCCAGTAGTAGCGGGCAGTTAGGGAGCACAGATACGCAGTATTTT.

The table lists this clone with a few counts. The chain couples TRBV27 to TRBJ2-1; 8 nucleotides agree with TRBD1. CDR3 size: 20 residues. V shed 0 bases, J shed 4 bases, and the junction held 17 bases outside the gene matches. CDR1 is MNHEY and CDR2 is SMNVEV in the germline V gene (reference sequence). The CDR3 reads CASSLSLGRGPRRNYNEQFF. CDR3 bases: TGTGCCAGCAGTTTATCATTGGGCAGGGGGCCAAGGAGGAATTACAATGAGCAGTTCTTC.

The chain is built from TRBV5-6 and TRBJ1-1, with 7 bases identical to TRBD1. J gave up 3 bases and V 1 base, and 9 bases lay outside the gene matches. Germline loops: CDR1 SGHDT, CDR2 YYEEEE. CDR3 length: 16 residues. Here the CDR3 DNA reads TGTGCCAGCAGCTTGCGGGGCCGGGACAGCTACACTGAAGCTTTCTTT. Its translation: CASSLRGRDSYTEAFF.

This chain's CDR3 is CASREDSINEKLFF. The CDR3 bases are TGCGCCAGCAGAGAGGACAGTATCAATGAAAAACTGTTTTTT. The chain couples TRBV5-1 to TRBJ1-4; possible D gene TRBD1, 6 bases. The CDR3 spans 14 residues. Germline V gene lookup returns CDR1 SGHRS and CDR2 YFSETQ. Between the trimmed V and J ends, which lost 5 bases and 5 bases, there was a span of 13 bases. The full variable domain, its missing parts supplied by reference TRBV5-1 and TRBJ1-4, is KAGVTQTPRYLIKTRGQQVTLSCSPISGHRSVSWYQQTPGQGLQFLFEYFSETQRNKGNFPGRFSGRQFSNSRSEMNVSTLELGDSALYLCASREDSINEKLFFGSGTQLSVL.

The rearrangement uses TRBV4-1 and TRBJ2-7; 7 nucleotides line up with TRBD2. CDR1 and CDR2 from the germline V gene are MGHRA and YSYEKL. This CDR3 is built from 14 residues. Trimming cost V 3 bases and J 6 bases; bases outside gene matches: 8. CDR3 sequence: CASSQPQRGPEQYF. CDR3 DNA sequence: TGCGCCAGCAGCCAGCCCCAGCGGGGCCCCGAGCAGTACTTC.

This chain connects TRBV5-4 to TRBJ2-3, with 8 bases that match TRBD1. CDR3 length: 15 residues. Germline CDR1 SGHNT, CDR2 YYREEE (reference sequence). V lost 0 bases and J lost 5; bases outside the gene matches: 5. The CDR3 DNA sequence: TGTGCCAGCAGCTTGGTGGACAGGGTACTAGATACGCAGTATTTT. It encodes CASSLVDRVLDTQYF.